This T cell receptor beta chain was captured by sequencing in a study of Ad26.COV2.S vaccination and SARS-CoV-2 variants. Overall study context: The Ad26.COV2.S arm of the COV1001 trial was where the donor was placed. Participants got Ad26.COV2.S intramuscularly, once or twice 56 days apart. Study-wide points: The authors reported substantial breadth in spike-specific CD8+ and CD4+ T cell responses after vaccination.

Sequencing used immunoSEQ multiplex PCR; TCRdb keeps in-frame clones, though not all of them. The sample records more than 300,000 clones, 88% being singletons. Concerning this clone itself: Its antigen remains unknown. It is unclear where the CDR3 begins or ends on the DNA, so no DNA is shown, and the CDR3 is as TCRdb lists it.

Treatment meaning: some 20 received Ad26.COV2.S at low or high dose, single or two shots; roughly five received placebo; per-sample allocation not given. Repertoires come from day 63 after the first vaccine or placebo injection. From its first to its last residue, the CDR3 has 15 amino acids. Germline loops: CDR1 SGHAT, CDR2 FQNNGV. The V gene is TRBV11-2, the J gene TRBJ1-2. Source: peripheral blood, taken in a trial of Ad26.COV2.S vaccine versus placebo. The sequence was collected from a person aged 18-60 years who received the Ad26.COV2.S COVID-19 vaccine or a placebo. CDR3 region: CASSFGPGLERGYTF.